This entry is about one T cell receptor (beta chain). Its antigen remains unidentified. Here immunoSEQ multiplex PCR was the method, and the copy in TCRdb shows in-frame clones only, minus some. The sample has 53,000 or so clones, 88% seen once. This specimen belongs to a study of radiotherapy plus CTLA-4 blockade in lung cancer. Trimming removed 5 bases from V and 4 bases from J; junction bases left unmatched: 8. Per the germline V gene, CDR1 is SGHRS and CDR2 is YFSETQ. This CDR3 is built from 16 residues. Study conclusions and caveats: Clones of tumor-derived TCRs expanded in blood after radiotherapy plus ipilimumab. Interferon-beta and early blood T cell clone dynamics reportedly predicted response best.

The sample consisted of peripheral blood, taken from a patient treated with radiotherapy plus ipilimumab. The receptor comes from a human donor with non-small cell lung cancer whose response to radiotherapy plus ipilimumab could not be evaluated. This chain joins TRBV5-1 and TRBJ2-5, with 13 bases fitting TRBD2. This CDR3 reads CASRDGTSGVRETQYF. Written as DNA, the CDR3 is TGCGCCAGCAGAGACGGGACTAGCGGGGTTAGAGAGACCCAGTACTTC.